The 11 T cell receptor beta chains given below trace back to one sample, sequenced in a study of early T cells in non-severe SARS-CoV-2 infection. TCRdb passed the 5' RACE reads through MiXCR, listing each CDR3 protein once. Among over 85,000 distinct CDR3 sequences listed, roughly 12% were seen once. Sequencing used whole blood, obtained at baseline. These receptors were collected from an adult who was a healthcare worker with PCR-confirmed SARS-CoV-2 infection or an uninfected control (not recorded which).

This clonotype was counted only a few times. The genes are TRBV30 and TRBJ2-2; no reliable D call. The CDR3 extends over 16 amino acids. CDR1 GTSNPN and CDR2 SVGIG come from the germline V gene (reference sequence). The V gene lost 2 bases and the J gene lost 0 bases, with 13 bases spanning the gap. The CDR3 DNA sequence: TGTGCCTGGAGTCGCGGACCGCTAACGAACACCGGGGAGCTGTTTTTT. Its translation is CAWSRGPLTNTGELFF. Together with reference TRBV30 and TRBJ2-2, the CDR3 gives the full variable domain: SQTIHQWPATLVQPVGSPLSLECTVEGTSNPNLYWYRQAAGRGLQLLFYSVGIGQISSEVPQNLSASRPQDRQFILSSKKLLLSDSGFYLCAWSRGPLTNTGELFFGEGSRLTVL.

This clonotype was found many times. This rearrangement joins TRBV6-1 to TRBJ1-1; the D is unclear. The CDR3 totals 12 residues. Between the trimmed V and J ends, which lost 1 base and 7 bases, there was a span of 7 bases. The germline gives CDR1 MNHNS, CDR2 SASEGT. CDR3 region: CASSEVWNEAFF. The CDR3 DNA reads as TGTGCCAGCAGTGAAGTCTGGAATGAAGCTTTCTTT.

This clonotype was picked up one time. This chain joins TRBV3-1 and TRBJ2-1; maybe TRBD1 (5 bases). Trimming stripped 4 bases from V and 0 bases from J, with 10 bases between. The CDR3 extends over 15 amino acids. Germline CDR1 LGHDT, CDR2 YNNKEL (reference sequence). DNA of the CDR3: TGTGCCAGCAGCCCGACAGCCAGCTCCTACAATGAGCAGTTCTTC. Translation: CASSPTASSYNEQFF.

In its sample, this clonotype was seen many times. The J gene is TRBJ2-7, the V gene TRBV5-1, with TRBD2 identical over 8 bases. CDR1 is SGHRS and CDR2 is YFSETQ in the germline V gene. With V trimmed by 3 bases and J by 5 bases, 10 bases remained unmatched. The CDR3 loop spans 15 amino acids. DNA for the CDR3: TGCGCCAGCAGCTCGCCCGGGACTAGGAAGGACGAGCAGTACTTC. Protein product: CASSSPGTRKDEQYF.

This clonotype was detected only a few times. This rearrangement joins TRBV27 to TRBJ2-7; 9 positions match TRBD1. With V trimmed by 6 bases and J by 2 bases, 2 bases remained unmatched. Germline V gene lookup returns CDR1 MNHEY and CDR2 SMNVEV (reference sequence). The CDR3 spans 13 residues. In DNA, the CDR3 is TGTGCCAGCAGAAGGGACAGGGCCTACGAGCAGTACTTC. Amino acids: CASRRDRAYEQYF.

This clonotype was counted at least ten times. The chain employs TRBV24-1 and TRBJ2-1, with D tentatively TRBD2 (6 bases). The CDR3 is made up of 14 amino acids. V was cut by 5 bases and J by 4 bases, with 11 bases left in between. Germline-derived CDR1 and CDR2 are KGHDR and SFDVKD. CDR3 DNA: TGTGCCACCAGTGCGGGGGTTACTTACAATGAGCAGTTCTTC. Translated: CATSAGVTYNEQFF.

This clonotype was seen ten or more times. The chain recombines TRBV3-1 with TRBJ2-3; a weak D match, TRBD2 (6 bases). Germline V gene sequence: CDR1 LGHDT, CDR2 YNNKEL (reference sequence). The CDR3 contains 15 residues. The ends were cut back, 7 bases at V and 4 bases at J, with 18 bases in the middle. The CDR3 DNA is TGTGCCAGCAAACCCTCGGGGACTCCCTCAGATACGCAGTATTTT. This translates into CASKPSGTPSDTQYF.

This clonotype turned up a few times. This chain joins TRBV29-1 and TRBJ1-2, with 11 bases identical to TRBD1. Germline CDR1 and CDR2: SQVTM and ANQGSEA. The CDR3 has 12 residues. Unmatched junction bases numbered 1, after V lost 6 bases and J lost 4 bases. CDR3 in DNA: TGCAGCGTCGGGACAGGGGGCTATGGCTACACCTTC. It encodes CSVGTGGYGYTF.

CDR3 in amino acids: CASSQGGSNYGYTF. CDR3 coding DNA: TGTGCCAGCAGCCAAGGCGGTTCTAACTATGGCTACACCTTC. V usage is TRBV3-1 and J usage is TRBJ1-2; the D is unclear. Germline V lookup: CDR1 LGHDT, CDR2 YNNKEL (reference sequence). Deletions cut 1 base from V and 0 bases from J, with 6 bases between. This CDR3 is 14 amino acids long.

The sample holds many counts of this clonotype. V gene TRBV5-1 combines with J gene TRBJ2-3; 10 bases are a match to TRBD2. In germline, CDR1 is SGHRS, CDR2 YFSETQ. Losses at the gene ends were 0 bases for V and 4 bases for J; bases not matched to a gene: 5. This CDR3 is 16 amino acids long. The CDR3 DNA sequence: TGCGCCAGCAGCTTGGTAGCGGGGGGCCGGGCAGATACGCAGTATTTT. Translating it yields CASSLVAGGRADTQYF. The variable domain in full, completed from reference TRBV5-1 and TRBJ2-3, reads KAGVTQTPRYLIKTRGQQVTLSCSPISGHRSVSWYQQTPGQGLQFLFEYFSETQRNKGNFPGRFSGRQFSNSRSEMNVSTLELGDSALYLCASSLVAGGRADTQYFGPGTRLTVL.

This clonotype was detected many times. The chain couples TRBV7-9 to TRBJ2-7; D gene uncertain. V was trimmed by 1 base and J by 5 bases, leaving 18 bases between them. This CDR3 has 16 residues. The germline V gene encodes CDR1 SEHNR and CDR2 FQNEAQ (reference sequence). The CDR3 DNA reads as TGTGCCAGCAGCTTAGTGGTCCGCCTCAAGGTGAACGAGCAGTACTTC. It codes for CASSLVVRLKVNEQYF.